The clone carrying this TCR beta chain was detected only once. This CDR3 has 17 residues. Trimming left V 3 bases short and J 1 base short, with 13 bases between. Germline CDR1 reads SGHAT; CDR2 reads FQNNGV. The donors, all of them Caucasian adults, lived in Nashville, Tennessee. This sample is drawn from a study of shared clonotypes between healthy human individuals. Measured with immunoSEQ multiplex PCR; TCRdb has only the in-frame clones, and not every one. The sample has approximately 500,000 clones, 81% seen once. V gene TRBV11-2 combines with J gene TRBJ2-6, with D uncertain. This receptor was identified in a woman between 40 and 55 years old in good health. Some clones in this sample may be carry-over from other donors' samples. Sequences were obtained from PBMCs. The CDR3 DNA follows: TGTGCCAGCAGCTTTCTCGTACCTCGTTCTGGGGCCAACGTCCTGACTTTC. Its translation is CASSFLVPRSGANVLTF.